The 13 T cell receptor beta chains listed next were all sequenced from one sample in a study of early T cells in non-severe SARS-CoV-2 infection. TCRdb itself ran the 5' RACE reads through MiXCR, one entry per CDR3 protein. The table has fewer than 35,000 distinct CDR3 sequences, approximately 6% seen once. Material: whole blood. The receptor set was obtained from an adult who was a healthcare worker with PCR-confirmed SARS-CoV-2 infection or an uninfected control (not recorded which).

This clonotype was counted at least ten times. This CDR3 is CASSLRTGETQYF. Written as DNA, the CDR3 is TGTGCCAGCAGCTTGAGGACAGGGGAGACCCAGTACTTC. The V gene is TRBV5-6, the J gene TRBJ2-5; 8 bases line up with TRBD1. Germline V gene lookup returns CDR1 SGHDT and CDR2 YYEEEE. Unmatched junction bases numbered 1, after V lost 1 base and J lost 5 bases. CDR3 size: 13 residues.

CDR3 residues: CASSLWSTLNEKLFF. The CDR3 nucleotides read TGTGCCAGCAGTTTGTGGAGCACCCTTAATGAAAAACTGTTTTTT. This chain uses TRBV27 with TRBJ1-4; no definite D call. From germline, CDR1 is MNHEY and CDR2 SMNVEV (reference sequence). V lost 3 bases to trimming and J lost 4 bases, with 12 bases between them. The CDR3 extends over 15 amino acids. The full variable domain, its missing parts supplied by reference TRBV27 and TRBJ1-4, is EAQVTQNPRYLITVTGKKLTVTCSQNMNHEYMSWYRQDPGLGLRQIYYSMNVEVTDKGDVPEGYKVSRKEKRNFPLILESPSPNQTSLYFCASSLWSTLNEKLFFGSGTQLSVL.

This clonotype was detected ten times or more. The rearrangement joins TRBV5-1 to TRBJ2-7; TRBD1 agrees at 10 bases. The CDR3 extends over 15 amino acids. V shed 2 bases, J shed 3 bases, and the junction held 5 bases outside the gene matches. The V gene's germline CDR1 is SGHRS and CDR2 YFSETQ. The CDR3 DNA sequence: TGCGCCAGCAGCTTTGGACAGGGGGTAAACTACGAGCAGTACTTC. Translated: CASSFGQGVNYEQYF. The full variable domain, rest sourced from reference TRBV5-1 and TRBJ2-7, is KAGVTQTPRYLIKTRGQQVTLSCSPISGHRSVSWYQQTPGQGLQFLFEYFSETQRNKGNFPGRFSGRQFSNSRSEMNVSTLELGDSALYLCASSFGQGVNYEQYFGPGTRLTVT.

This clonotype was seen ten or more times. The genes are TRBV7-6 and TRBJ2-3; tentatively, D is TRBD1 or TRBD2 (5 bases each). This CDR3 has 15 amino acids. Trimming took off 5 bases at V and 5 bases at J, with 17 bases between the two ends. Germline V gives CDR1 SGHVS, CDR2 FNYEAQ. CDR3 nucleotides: TGTGCCAGCAGCGCCCCGGGGACCAACGTAGATACGCAGTATTTT. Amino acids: CASSAPGTNVDTQYF.

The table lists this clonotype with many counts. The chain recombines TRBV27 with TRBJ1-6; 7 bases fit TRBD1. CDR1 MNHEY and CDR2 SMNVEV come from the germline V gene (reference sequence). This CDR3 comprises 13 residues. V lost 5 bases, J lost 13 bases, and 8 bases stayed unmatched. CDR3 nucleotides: TGTGCCAGCAGTAGGACAGGAGACCCGCCCCTCCACTTT. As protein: CASSRTGDPPLHF.

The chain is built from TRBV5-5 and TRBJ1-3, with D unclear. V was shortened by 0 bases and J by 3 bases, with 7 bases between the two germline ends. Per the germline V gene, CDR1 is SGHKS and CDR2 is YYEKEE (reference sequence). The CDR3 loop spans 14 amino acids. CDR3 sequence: CASSLVPGGNTIYF. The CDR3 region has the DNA TGTGCCAGCAGCTTGGTTCCGGGTGGAAACACCATATATTTT.

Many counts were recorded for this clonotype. The CDR3 spells CASSQDLVADYTF. CDR3 bases: TGTGCCAGCAGCCAAGATCTTGTGGCGGACTACACCTTC. The chain combines TRBV3-1 with TRBJ1-2, with unresolved D. Germline CDR1 reads LGHDT; CDR2 reads YNNKEL (reference sequence). V was shortened by 0 bases and J by 10 bases, with 12 bases between the two germline ends. The CDR3 sequence is 13 residues long.

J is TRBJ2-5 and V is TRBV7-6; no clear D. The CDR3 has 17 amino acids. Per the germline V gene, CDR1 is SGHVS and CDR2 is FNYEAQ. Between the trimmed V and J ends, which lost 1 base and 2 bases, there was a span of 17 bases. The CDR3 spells CASSLEASKWNQETQYF. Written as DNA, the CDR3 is TGTGCCAGCAGCTTAGAGGCATCCAAGTGGAATCAAGAGACCCAGTACTTC. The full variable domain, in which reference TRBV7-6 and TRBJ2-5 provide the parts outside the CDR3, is GAGVSQSPRYKVTKRGQDVALRCDPISGHVSLYWYRQALGQGPEFLTYFNYEAQQDKSGLPNDRFSAERPEGSISTLTIQRTEQRDSAMYRCASSLEASKWNQETQYFGPGTRLLVL.

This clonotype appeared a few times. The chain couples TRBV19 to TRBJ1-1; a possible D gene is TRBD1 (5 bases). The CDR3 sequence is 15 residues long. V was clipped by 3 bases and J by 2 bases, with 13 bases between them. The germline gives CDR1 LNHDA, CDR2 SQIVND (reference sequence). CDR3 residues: CASSIRLTENTEAFF. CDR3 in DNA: TGTGCCAGTAGTATCCGATTGACAGAAAACACTGAAGCTTTCTTT.

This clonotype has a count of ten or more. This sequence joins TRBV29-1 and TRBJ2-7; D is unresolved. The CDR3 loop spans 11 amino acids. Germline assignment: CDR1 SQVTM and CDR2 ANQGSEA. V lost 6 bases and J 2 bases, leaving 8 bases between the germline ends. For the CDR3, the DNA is TGCAGCGTCCTCGTGACCTACGAGCAGTACTTC. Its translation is CSVLVTYEQYF.

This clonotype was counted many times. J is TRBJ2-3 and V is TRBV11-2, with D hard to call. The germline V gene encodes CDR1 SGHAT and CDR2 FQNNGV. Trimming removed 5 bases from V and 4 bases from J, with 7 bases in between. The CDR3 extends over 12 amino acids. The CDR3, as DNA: TGTGCCAGCAGCGGGAACTCAGATACGCAGTATTTT. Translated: CASSGNSDTQYF.

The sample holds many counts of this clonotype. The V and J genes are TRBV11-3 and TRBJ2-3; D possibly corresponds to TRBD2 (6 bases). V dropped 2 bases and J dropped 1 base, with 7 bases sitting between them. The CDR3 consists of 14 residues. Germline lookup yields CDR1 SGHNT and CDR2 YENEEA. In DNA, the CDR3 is TGTGCCAGCAGCTTATCGGGGGGCACAGATACGCAGTATTTT. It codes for CASSLSGGTDTQYF.

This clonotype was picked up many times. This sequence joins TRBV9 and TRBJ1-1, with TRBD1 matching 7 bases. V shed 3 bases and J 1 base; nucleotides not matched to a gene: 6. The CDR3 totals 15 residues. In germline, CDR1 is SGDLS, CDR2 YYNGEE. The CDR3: CASSAGTAGNTEAFF. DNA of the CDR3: TGTGCCAGCAGCGCAGGGACAGCCGGGAACACTGAAGCTTTCTTT.